This TCR beta chain was recovered during a study of low-dose radiotherapy and immunotherapy resistance in tumors. Study-wide context: Every two weeks patients got nivolumab 240 mg flat dose, plus ipilimumab 1 mg/kg every six weeks, intravenously. Patients took 300 mg oral aspirin daily for four cycles from cycle 1 day 1.

Priming of first-strand cDNA relied on TRAV- and TRBV-specific primers (covering alpha and beta chains). TCR amplification involved approximately 20 PCR cycles with a constant-region primer and V-primer adapter. TCRdb recomputed calls from the reads with MiXCR, one row per CDR3 protein. The sample has tens of thousands of distinct CDR3 sequences; roughly a sixth are singletons. The time point: before trial treatment. This clonotype was observed at least ten times. Sequencing was performed on PBMCs, taken before treatment. This clonotype originated in a male donor with prostate cancer.

The CDR3 protein is CASSKKGQGNQPQHF. Written as DNA, the CDR3 is TGTGCCAGCAGCAAAAAGGGACAGGGCAATCAGCCCCAGCATTTT. The rearrangement links TRBV21-1 to TRBJ1-5; TRBD1, as called in the table, went unchecked against the DNA. TRBV21-1 constitutes a pseudogene. The CDR3 has 15 amino acids.